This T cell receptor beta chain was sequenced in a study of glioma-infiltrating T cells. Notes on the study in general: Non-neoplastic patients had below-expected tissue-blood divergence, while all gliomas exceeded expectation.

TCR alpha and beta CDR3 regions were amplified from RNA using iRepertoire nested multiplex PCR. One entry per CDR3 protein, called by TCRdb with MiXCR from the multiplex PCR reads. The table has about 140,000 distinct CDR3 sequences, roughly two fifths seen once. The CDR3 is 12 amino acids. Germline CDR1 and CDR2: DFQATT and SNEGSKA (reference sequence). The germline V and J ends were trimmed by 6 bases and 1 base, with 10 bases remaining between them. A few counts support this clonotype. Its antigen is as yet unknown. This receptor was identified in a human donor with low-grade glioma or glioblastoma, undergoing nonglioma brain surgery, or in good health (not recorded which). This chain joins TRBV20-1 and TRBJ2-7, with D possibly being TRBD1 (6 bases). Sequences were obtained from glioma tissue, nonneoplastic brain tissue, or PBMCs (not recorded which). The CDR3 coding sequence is TGCAGTGCCGACAGGCAGTCCTACGAGCAGTACTTC. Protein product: CSADRQSYEQYF.